The 6 T cell receptor beta chains in this list originate from one sample, sequenced in a study of blood T cell repertoires in COVID-19. Method: immunoSEQ multiplex PCR; TCRdb's copy keeps in-frame clones and lacks some. The table lists approximately 77,000 clones, 75% to 90% of them singletons, with around 4.8% in the top ten. The specimen was peripheral blood. These receptors originate from a woman aged 70-85 years with acute or convalescent COVID-19.

The rearrangement joins TRBV5-1 to TRBJ1-5; D is perhaps TRBD1 (6 bases). CDR1 is SGHRS and CDR2 is YFSETQ in the germline V gene. This CDR3 is 11 amino acids long. With 8 bases removed from V and 4 bases from J, the gap between germline ends came to 7 bases. The CDR3 region has the DNA TGCGCCAGTACAGGGAATCAGCCCCAGCATTTT. It is translated as CASTGNQPQHF. The variable domain in full, with the rest retrieved from reference TRBV5-1 and TRBJ1-5, is KAGVTQTPRYLIKTRGQQVTLSCSPISGHRSVSWYQQTPGQGLQFLFEYFSETQRNKGNFPGRFSGRQFSNSRSEMNVSTLELGDSALYLCASTGNQPQHFGDGTRLSIL.

V is TRBV19 and J is TRBJ1-4; 7 bases align to TRBD1. With 7 bases clipped from V and 8 bases from J, the junction kept 4 bases outside the gene matches. The CDR3 is 12 amino acids. CDR1 and CDR2 from the germline V gene are LNHDA and SQIVND (reference sequence). Written as DNA, the CDR3 is TGTGCCAGTATGGACAGGAACGAAAAACTGTTTTTT. It translates to CASMDRNEKLFF.

This chain uses TRBV19 with TRBJ1-2; 7 bases align to TRBD1. The CDR3 covers 16 residues. V shed 4 bases and J 4 bases; nucleotides not matched to a gene: 12. CDR1 is LNHDA, CDR2 SQIVND, per germline (reference sequence). This CDR3 is CASSTRGLVPLYGYTF. The CDR3 DNA sequence: TGTGCCAGTAGTACGAGGGGGCTTGTTCCTCTCTATGGCTACACCTTC.

The chain uses TRBV2 and TRBJ2-1, with 11 bases lining up with TRBD2. Per the germline V gene, CDR1 is SNHLY and CDR2 is FYNNEI. The CDR3 sequence is 14 residues long. V was clipped by 10 bases and J by 5 bases; unmatched bases: 7. The CDR3 sequence is CATKTSGGHNEQFF. In DNA, the CDR3 is TGTGCCACCAAAACTAGCGGGGGTCACAATGAGCAGTTCTTC.

This chain connects TRBV9 to TRBJ2-6; possible D gene TRBD2, 6 bases. Trimming left V 3 bases short and J 1 base short, with 8 bases between. Germline V lookup: CDR1 SGDLS, CDR2 YYNGEE. This CDR3 has 15 amino acids. CDR3 sequence (DNA): TGTGCCAGCAGCGCTGGGACTTCTGGGGCCAACGTCCTGACTTTC. Translated, it gives CASSAGTSGANVLTF. The variable domain in full, completed from reference TRBV9 and TRBJ2-6, reads DSGVTQTPKHLITATGQRVTLRCSPRSGDLSVYWYQQSLDQGLQFLIQYYNGEERAKGNILERFSAQQFPDLHSELNLSSLELGDSALYFCASSAGTSGANVLTFGAGSRLTVL.

The J gene is TRBJ1-1, the V gene TRBV14, with unresolved D. This CDR3 contains 13 residues. Germline values: CDR1 SGHDN, CDR2 FVKESK. With 3 bases removed from V and 6 bases from J, the gap between germline ends came to 11 bases. For the CDR3, the DNA is TGTGCCAGCAGCCATTTGGGGAGTTCTGAAGCTTTCTTT. Its translation: CASSHLGSSEAFF.